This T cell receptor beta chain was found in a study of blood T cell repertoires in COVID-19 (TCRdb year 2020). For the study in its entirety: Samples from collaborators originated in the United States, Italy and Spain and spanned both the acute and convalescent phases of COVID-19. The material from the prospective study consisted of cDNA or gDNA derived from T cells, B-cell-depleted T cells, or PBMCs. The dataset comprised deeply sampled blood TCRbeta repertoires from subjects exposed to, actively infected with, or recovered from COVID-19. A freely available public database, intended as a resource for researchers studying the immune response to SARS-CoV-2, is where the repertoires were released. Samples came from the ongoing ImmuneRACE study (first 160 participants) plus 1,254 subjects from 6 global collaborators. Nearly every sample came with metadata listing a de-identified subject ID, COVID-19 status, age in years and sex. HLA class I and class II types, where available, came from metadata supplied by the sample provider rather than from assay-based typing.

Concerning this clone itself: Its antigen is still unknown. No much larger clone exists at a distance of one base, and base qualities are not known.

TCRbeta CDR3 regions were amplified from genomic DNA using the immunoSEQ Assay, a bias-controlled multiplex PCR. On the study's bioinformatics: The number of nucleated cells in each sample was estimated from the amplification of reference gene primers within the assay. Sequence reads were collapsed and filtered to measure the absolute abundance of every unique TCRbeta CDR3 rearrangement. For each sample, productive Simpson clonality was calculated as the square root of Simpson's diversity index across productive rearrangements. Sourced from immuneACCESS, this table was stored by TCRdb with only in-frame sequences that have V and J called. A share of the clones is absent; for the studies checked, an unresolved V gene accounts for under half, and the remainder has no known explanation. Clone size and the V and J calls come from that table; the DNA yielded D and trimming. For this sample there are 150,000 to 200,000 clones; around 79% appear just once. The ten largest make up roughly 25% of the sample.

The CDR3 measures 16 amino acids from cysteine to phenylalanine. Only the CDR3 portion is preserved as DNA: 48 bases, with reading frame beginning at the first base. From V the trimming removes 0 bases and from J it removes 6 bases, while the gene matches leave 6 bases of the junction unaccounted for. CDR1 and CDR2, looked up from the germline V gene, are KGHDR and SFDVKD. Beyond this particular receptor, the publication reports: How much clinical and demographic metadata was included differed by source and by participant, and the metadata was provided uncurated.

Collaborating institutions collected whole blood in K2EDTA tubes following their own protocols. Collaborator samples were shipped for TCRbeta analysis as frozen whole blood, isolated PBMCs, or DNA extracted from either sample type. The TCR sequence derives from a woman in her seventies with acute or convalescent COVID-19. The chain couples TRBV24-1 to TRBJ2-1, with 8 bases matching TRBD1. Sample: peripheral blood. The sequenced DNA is TGTGCCACCAGTGATTTGGACACAGGGGGGTCCAATGAGCAGTTCTTC. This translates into CATSDLDTGGSNEQFF.